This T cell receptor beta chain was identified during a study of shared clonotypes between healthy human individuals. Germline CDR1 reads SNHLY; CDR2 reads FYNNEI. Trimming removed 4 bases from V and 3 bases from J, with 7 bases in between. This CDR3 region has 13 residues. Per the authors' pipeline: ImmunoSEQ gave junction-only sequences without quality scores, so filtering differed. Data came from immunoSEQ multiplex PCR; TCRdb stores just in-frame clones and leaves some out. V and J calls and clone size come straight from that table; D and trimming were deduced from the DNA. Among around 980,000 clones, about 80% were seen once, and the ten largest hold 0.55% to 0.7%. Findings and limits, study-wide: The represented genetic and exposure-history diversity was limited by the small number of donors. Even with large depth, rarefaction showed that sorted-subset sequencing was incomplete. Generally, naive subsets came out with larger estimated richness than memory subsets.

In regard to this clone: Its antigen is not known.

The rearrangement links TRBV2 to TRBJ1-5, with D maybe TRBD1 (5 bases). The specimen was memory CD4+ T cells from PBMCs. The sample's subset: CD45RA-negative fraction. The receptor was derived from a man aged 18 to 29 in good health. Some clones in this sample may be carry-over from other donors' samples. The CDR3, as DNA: TGTGCCAGCAGTGGGACAAACAATCAGCCCCAGCATTTT. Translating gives CASSGTNNQPQHF. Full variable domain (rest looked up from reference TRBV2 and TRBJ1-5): EPEVTQTPSHQVTQMGQEVILRCVPISNHLYFYWYRQILGQKVEFLVSFYNNEISEKSEIFDDQFSVERPDGSNFTLKIRSTKLEDSAMYFCASSGTNNQPQHFGDGTRLSIL.